This paragraph reports one T cell receptor (beta chain). The PCR had 60 Vbeta and 13 Jbeta primers. Sequencing used immunoSEQ multiplex PCR; TCRdb keeps in-frame clones, though not all of them. Of about 83,000 clones detected, 81% appear once; the ten largest clones hold around 1.8%. These data originate in a study of cytomegalovirus exposure and HLA in healthy donors. V was cut by 5 bases and J by 7 bases, with 20 bases left in between. The CDR3 runs to 15 residues. Germline V gene data show CDR1 as SGHVT and CDR2 as SQSDAQ. The specimen sequenced was PBMCs. The source of this sequence is a woman in her 30s in good health and CMV-seronegative. V gene TRBV7-4 combines with J gene TRBJ1-2; D unclear. This CDR3 reads CASSIRGGRWVGYTF. The CDR3 coding sequence is TGTGCCAGCAGCATCCGAGGAGGGCGCTGGGTTGGCTACACCTTC.